Below are 23 T cell receptor beta chains sequenced from a single sample in a study of T-cell reconstitution after alpha-beta-depleted transplantation in children. Molecular barcoding with unique molecular identifiers was used for the TCRbeta library. Using its own MiXCR run on the PCR reads, TCRdb lists one record per CDR3 protein. The data show 400,000 to 500,000 distinct CDR3 sequences, approximately 10% seen once. Material: PBMCs from the stem cell graft donor, obtained from the stem cell graft. These receptors were taken from a human donor who donated a stem cell graft to a child with acute myeloid leukemia.

To note about this clonotype: A single base separates this from a much larger clone, so it may be a read error. This sequence joins TRBV5-1 and TRBJ2-7; D is ambiguous. From germline, CDR1 is SGHRS and CDR2 YFSETQ. The CDR3 runs 14 residues. The CDR3 DNA sequence: TGCGCCAGCAGCTCTGATTGGTGGTCCTCCGAGCAGTACTTC. It translates to CASSSDWWSSEQYF.

This clonotype was counted at least ten times. A read error may account for a junction end that differs from germline. The chain recombines TRBV7-7 with TRBJ1-4, with D tentatively TRBD1 (5 bases). CDR1 is SSHAT and CDR2 is FNYEAQ in the germline V gene (reference sequence). The CDR3 consists of 15 residues. The CDR3: CASSPGTSTNEKLFF. Written as DNA, the CDR3 is TGTGCTAGCAGCCCCGGGACCTCAACTAATGAAAAACTGTTTTTT.

In its sample, this clonotype was seen a few times. CDR3 sequence (DNA): TGTGCCATCAGTGTCCAACGCTCCTACGAGCAGTACTTC. It codes for CAISVQRSYEQYF. The J gene is TRBJ2-7, the V gene TRBV10-3, with D unclear. V lost 4 bases, J lost 0 bases, and 7 bases lay in between. Germline loops: CDR1 ENHRY, CDR2 SYGVKD. There are 13 residues in the CDR3.

The table lists this clonotype with many counts. The chain carries TRBV29-1 and TRBJ1-1; D remains unclear. The CDR3 is made up of 11 amino acids. Trimming stripped 3 bases from V and 6 bases from J, with 8 bases between. Germline-derived CDR1 and CDR2 are SQVTM and ANQGSEA. For the CDR3, the DNA is TGCAGCGTTGAGGGCGGCGCTGAAGCTTTCTTT. Protein sequence: CSVEGGAEAFF.

The J gene is TRBJ1-2, the V gene TRBV6-5; 11 bases match TRBD1. The CDR3 consists of 17 residues. V shed 2 bases and J 6 bases; nucleotides not matched to a gene: 11. The germline CDR1 and CDR2 sequences are MNHEY and SVGAGI. The CDR3 bases are TGTGCCAGCAGTTACGCGACGGACAGGGGGCGCGTGGATGGCTACACCTTC. This codes for CASSYATDRGRVDGYTF.

The V and J genes are TRBV27 and TRBJ2-4, with D uncertain. This CDR3 comprises 16 residues. The germline V gene encodes CDR1 MNHEY and CDR2 SMNVEV (reference sequence). V was clipped by 4 bases and J by 0 bases, with 13 bases between them. CDR3 sequence (DNA): TGTGCCAGCAGTTCCGCCTCAATACTAGCCAAAAACATTCAGTACTTC. As protein: CASSSASILAKNIQYF.

The V and J genes are TRBV20-1 and TRBJ2-1; 14 bases line up with TRBD2. Looked up from germline, CDR1 is DFQATT and CDR2 is SNEGSKA (reference sequence). This CDR3 contains 22 residues. V lost 1 base to trimming and J lost 7 bases; unmatched junction nucleotides: 24. CDR3 in amino acids: CSARGPLRLTSGRASTENEQFF. CDR3 sequence (DNA): TGCAGTGCTAGAGGCCCTCTTCGATTGACTAGCGGGAGGGCCTCAACCGAGAATGAGCAGTTCTTC.

Of note for this clonotype: This may be a read error: a much more frequent sequence differs by one nucleotide. The rearrangement joins TRBV5-1 to TRBJ2-1, with 9 nucleotides matching TRBD1. This CDR3 has 14 amino acids. V lost 6 bases to trimming and J lost 8 bases; unmatched junction nucleotides: 9. Looked up from germline, CDR1 is SGHRS and CDR2 is YFSETQ. The CDR3 protein is CASILQGALDEQFF. DNA for the CDR3: TGCGCCAGCATCTTACAGGGGGCTTTGGATGAGCAGTTCTTC.

There are a few counts of this clonotype. The chain combines TRBV7-9 with TRBJ2-1, with TRBD2 matching 7 bases. V was pared by 4 bases and J by 8 bases, with 17 bases of the junction left unmatched. This CDR3 is 17 amino acids long. Germline CDR1 SEHNR, CDR2 FQNEAQ (reference sequence). The CDR3 DNA reads TGTGCCAGCAGCTCCCCGAAGTTGCTGCGGGGGAGCGATGAGCAGTTCTTC. Its translation is CASSSPKLLRGSDEQFF.

Many counts were recorded for this clonotype. This rearrangement joins TRBV3-1 to TRBJ1-4; TRBD1 matches at 7 bases. The CDR3 contains 14 residues. Per the germline V gene, CDR1 is LGHDT and CDR2 is YNNKEL (reference sequence). Germline trimming cut 10 bases from V and 5 bases from J; bases unmatched to any gene: 10. The CDR3 spells CATGGTDANEKLFF. In DNA form, the CDR3 reads TGTGCCACAGGGGGGACGGACGCCAATGAAAAACTGTTTTTT.

This chain links TRBV20-1 with TRBJ2-7, with 13 bases aligning to TRBD2. After removal of 2 bases from V and 5 bases from J, the junction contained 3 bases not matched to a gene. CDR3 length equals 14 residues. CDR1 DFQATT and CDR2 SNEGSKA come from the germline V gene (reference sequence). The CDR3 DNA is TGCAGTGCTAGACCAGGACTAGCGGGAGACGAGCAGTACTTC. Translation gives CSARPGLAGDEQYF.

This clonotype showed up just a few times. V gene TRBV20-1 combines with J gene TRBJ2-2; D is possibly TRBD2 (5 bases). The germline gives CDR1 DFQATT, CDR2 SNEGSKA (reference sequence). The V gene lost 0 bases and the J gene lost 1 base, with 12 bases spanning the gap. This CDR3 region has 16 residues. CDR3 in DNA: TGCAGTGCTAGAGATAGGGTTGGAGGGAACACCGGGGAGCTGTTTTTT. Translated: CSARDRVGGNTGELFF.

A few counts support this clonotype. The J gene is TRBJ2-1, the V gene TRBV4-2; 12 bases are shared with TRBD2. Germline lookup yields CDR1 LGHNA and CDR2 YNFKEQ. J gave up 5 bases and V 4 bases, and 6 bases lay outside the gene matches. The CDR3 is 16 amino acids. CDR3 residues: CASSPRLAGAHNEQFF. The DNA for the CDR3 is TGTGCCAGCAGCCCAAGACTAGCGGGAGCTCACAATGAGCAGTTCTTC.

This clonotype showed up many times. The genes are TRBV7-9 and TRBJ1-1; D unclear. Trimming removed 5 bases from V and 4 bases from J, with 8 bases in between. CDR1 SEHNR and CDR2 FQNEAQ come from the germline V gene (reference sequence). The CDR3 contains 12 residues. The chain's CDR3 is CASSLAPTEAFF. Here the CDR3 DNA reads TGTGCCAGCAGCCTCGCTCCCACTGAAGCTTTCTTT. The full variable domain, completed using reference TRBV7-9 and TRBJ1-1, is DTGVSQNPRHKITKRGQNVTFRCDPISEHNRLYWYRQTLGQGPEFLTYFQNEAQLEKSRLLSDRFSAERPKGSFSTLEIQRTEQGDSAMYLCASSLAPTEAFFGQGTRLTVV.

This clonotype was seen a handful of times. This sequence joins TRBV12-3 or TRBV12-4 and TRBJ1-1; weak D call: TRBD1 (5 bases). The CDR3 is 13 residues long. The V end lost 3 bases, the J end lost 7 bases, and 12 bases lay between the germline ends. CDR3 in DNA: TGTGCCAGCAGTTTCCGTCGACAGAGTGAAGCTTTCTTT. It translates to CASSFRRQSEAFF.

This clonotype was picked up many times. The chain uses TRBV5-5 and TRBJ2-7, with 7 bases matching TRBD1. Per germline, CDR1 SGHKS and CDR2 YYEKEE (reference sequence). V was pared by 2 bases and J by 1 base, with 6 bases of the junction left unmatched. The CDR3 is 15 residues long. CDR3 bases: TGTGCCAGCAGCTTTTCGGGACAGCCTTCCTACGAGCAGTACGTC. Translated, it gives CASSFSGQPSYEQYV.

This clonotype was recorded many times. The chain employs TRBV29-1 and TRBJ2-1; D remains ambiguous. Germline V lookup: CDR1 SQVTM, CDR2 ANQGSEA. The CDR3 spans 11 residues. CDR3 DNA: TGCAGTGCACATAGTCACAATGAGCAGTTCTTC. Amino acid sequence: CSAHSHNEQFF.

This clonotype was found a few times. This chain links TRBV14 with TRBJ2-7, with 9 bases matching TRBD1. Looked up from germline, CDR1 is SGHDN and CDR2 is FVKESK. Trimming took 6 bases from V and 2 from J; bases not matched to a gene: 5. The CDR3 runs to 14 residues. CDR3 region: CASRRGTGTYEQYF. CDR3 nucleotide sequence: TGTGCCAGCAGACGCGGGACAGGGACCTACGAGCAGTACTTC.

The rearrangement links TRBV5-2 to TRBJ1-5; the listed D gene, TRBD1, was not tested against the DNA. TRBV5-2 is a pseudogene locus. The CDR3 spans 13 residues. The CDR3 coding sequence is TGCGCCAGCAACCAAGATCGGGGCCAGCCCCAGCATTTT. Protein sequence: CASNQDRGQPQHF.

This clonotype was recorded at least ten times. The rearrangement joins TRBV7-2 to TRBJ1-5; TRBD1 is a possible D gene (5 bases). CDR3 size: 15 residues. Germline CDR1 SGHTA, CDR2 FQGNSA. V gave up 5 bases and J gave up 1 base, with 12 bases separating them. The CDR3 loop reads CASSPWRDSNQPQHF. For the CDR3, the DNA is TGTGCCAGCAGCCCCTGGCGGGACAGCAATCAGCCCCAGCATTTT.

The chain is built from TRBV20-1 and TRBJ1-5; weak D call: TRBD1 (5 bases). Germline values: CDR1 DFQATT, CDR2 SNEGSKA (reference sequence). Deletions cut 3 bases from V and 4 bases from J, with 10 bases between. The length of the CDR3 is 13 residues. The DNA of the CDR3 is TGCAGTGCTAGTTTGGGGCAAAATCAGCCCCAGCATTTT. This translates into CSASLGQNQPQHF.

The chain links TRBV20-1 to TRBJ2-3; D gene unclear. The length of the CDR3 is 13 residues. The germline V and J ends were trimmed by 1 base and 4 bases, with 9 bases remaining between them. Per germline, CDR1 DFQATT and CDR2 SNEGSKA (reference sequence). This CDR3 is CSARGKGPDTQYF. In DNA form, the CDR3 reads TGCAGTGCTAGAGGCAAGGGCCCAGATACGCAGTATTTT.

This clonotype was detected only a few times. This chain connects TRBV20-1 to TRBJ2-7; 13 nucleotides agree with TRBD2. The J segment lost 2 bases and the V segment lost 2 bases, leaving 9 bases of the junction unmatched. Germline CDR1 is DFQATT and CDR2 is SNEGSKA (reference sequence). This CDR3 has 17 residues. The DNA for the CDR3 is TGCAGTGCTAGAACTGATGGGGGACTAGCGGGGACCTACGAGCAGTACTTC. Protein: CSARTDGGLAGTYEQYF.